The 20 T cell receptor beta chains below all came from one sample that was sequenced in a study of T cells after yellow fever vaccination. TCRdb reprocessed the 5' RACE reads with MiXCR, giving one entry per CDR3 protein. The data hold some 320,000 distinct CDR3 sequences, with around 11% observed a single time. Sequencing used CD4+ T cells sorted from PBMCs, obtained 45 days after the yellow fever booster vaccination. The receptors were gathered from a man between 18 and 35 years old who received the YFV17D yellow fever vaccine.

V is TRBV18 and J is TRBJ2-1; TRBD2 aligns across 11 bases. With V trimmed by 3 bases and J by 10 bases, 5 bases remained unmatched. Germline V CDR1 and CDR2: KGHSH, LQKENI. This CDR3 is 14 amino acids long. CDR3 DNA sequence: TGTGCCAGCTCACCGCTAGCGGGGGGTGAGGAGCAGTTCTTC. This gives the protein CASSPLAGGEEQFF. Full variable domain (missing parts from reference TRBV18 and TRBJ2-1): NAGVMQNPRHLVRRRGQEARLRCSPMKGHSHVYWYRQLPEEGLKFMVYLQKENIIDESGMPKERFSAEFPKEGPSILRIQQVVRGDSAAYFCASSPLAGGEEQFFGPGTRLTVL.

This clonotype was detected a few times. The CDR3 DNA reads TGTGCCAGCAGGCGGACCGGGACAGTGCCCGTGGGGCAGTTCTTC. Protein sequence: CASRRTGTVPVGQFF. The chain uses TRBV2 and TRBJ2-1; 7 positions agree with TRBD1. V was pared by 6 bases and J by 12 bases, with 17 bases of the junction left unmatched. The CDR3 has 15 residues. Germline V gives CDR1 SNHLY, CDR2 FYNNEI.

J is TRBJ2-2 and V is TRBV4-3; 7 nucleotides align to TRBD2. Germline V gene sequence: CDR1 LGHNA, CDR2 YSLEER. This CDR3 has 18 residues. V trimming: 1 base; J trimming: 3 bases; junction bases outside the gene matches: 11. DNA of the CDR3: TGCGCCAGCAGCCAAGGATCGCAGGGCGGGGGTTACACCGGGGAGCTGTTTTTT. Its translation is CASSQGSQGGGYTGELFF.

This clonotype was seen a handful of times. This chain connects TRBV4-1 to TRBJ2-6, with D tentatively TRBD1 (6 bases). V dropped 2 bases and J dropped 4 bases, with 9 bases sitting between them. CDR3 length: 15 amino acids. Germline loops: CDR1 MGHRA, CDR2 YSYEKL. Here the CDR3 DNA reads TGCGCCAGCAGCCAAACAGGGCCCGGGGCCAACGTCCTGACTTTC. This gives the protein CASSQTGPGANVLTF.

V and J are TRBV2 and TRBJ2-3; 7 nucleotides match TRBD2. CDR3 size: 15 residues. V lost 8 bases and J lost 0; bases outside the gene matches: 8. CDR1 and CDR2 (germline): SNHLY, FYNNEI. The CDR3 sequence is CASFAGVFSTDTQYF. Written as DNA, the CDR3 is TGTGCCAGCTTCGCGGGGGTCTTTAGCACAGATACGCAGTATTTT.

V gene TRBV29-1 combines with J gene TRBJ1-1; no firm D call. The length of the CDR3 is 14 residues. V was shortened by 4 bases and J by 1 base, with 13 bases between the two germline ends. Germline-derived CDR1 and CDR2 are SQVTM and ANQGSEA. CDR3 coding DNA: TGCAGCGTTGTCGTATTTGGAGGGAACACTGAAGCTTTCTTT. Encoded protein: CSVVVFGGNTEAFF.

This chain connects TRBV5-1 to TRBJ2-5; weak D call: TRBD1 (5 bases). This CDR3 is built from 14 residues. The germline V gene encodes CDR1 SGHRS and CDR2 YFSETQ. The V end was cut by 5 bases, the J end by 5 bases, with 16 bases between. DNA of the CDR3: TGCGCCAGCAGTGGTGAGGACATTACGGAGACCCAGTACTTC. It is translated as CASSGEDITETQYF.

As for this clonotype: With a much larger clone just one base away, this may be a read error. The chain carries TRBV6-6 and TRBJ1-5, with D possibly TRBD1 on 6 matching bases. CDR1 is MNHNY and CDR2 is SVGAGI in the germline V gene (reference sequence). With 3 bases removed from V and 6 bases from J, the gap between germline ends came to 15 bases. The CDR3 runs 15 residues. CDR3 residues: CASSYGQRSFQPQHF. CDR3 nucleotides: TGTGCCAGCAGTTATGGACAGCGGAGCTTTCAGCCCCAGCATTTT.

The CDR3 DNA reads as TGTGCCAGCTCATCCCGGTCAGGGGGCAATCAGCCCCAGCATTTT. The encoded protein is CASSSRSGGNQPQHF. The chain joins TRBV18 to TRBJ1-5; D is possibly TRBD1 (6 bases). The CDR3 has 15 amino acids. The V gene's germline CDR1 is KGHSH and CDR2 LQKENI. The V and J ends lost 5 bases and 2 bases respectively, with 13 bases between them.

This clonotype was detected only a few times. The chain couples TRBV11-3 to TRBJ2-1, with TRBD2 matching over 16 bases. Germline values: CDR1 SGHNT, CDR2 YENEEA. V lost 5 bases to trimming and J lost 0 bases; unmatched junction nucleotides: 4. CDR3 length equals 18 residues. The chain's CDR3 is CASSPGTSGGASYNEQFF. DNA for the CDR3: TGTGCCAGCAGCCCAGGGACTAGCGGGGGGGCCTCCTACAATGAGCAGTTCTTC.

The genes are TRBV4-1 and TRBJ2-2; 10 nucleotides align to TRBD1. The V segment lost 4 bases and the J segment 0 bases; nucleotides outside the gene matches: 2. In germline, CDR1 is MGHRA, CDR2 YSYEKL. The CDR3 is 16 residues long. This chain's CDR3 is CASSLGQGANTGELFF. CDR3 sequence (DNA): TGCGCCAGCAGCCTCGGACAGGGGGCGAACACCGGGGAGCTGTTTTTT.

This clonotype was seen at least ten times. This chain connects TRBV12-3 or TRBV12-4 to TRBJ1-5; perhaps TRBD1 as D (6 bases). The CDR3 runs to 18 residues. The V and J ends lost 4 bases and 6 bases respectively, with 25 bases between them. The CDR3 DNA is TGTGCCAGCAGTTCTATAGAGGTATCAGGGGATTATATTCAGCCCCAGCATTTT. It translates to CASSSIEVSGDYIQPQHF.

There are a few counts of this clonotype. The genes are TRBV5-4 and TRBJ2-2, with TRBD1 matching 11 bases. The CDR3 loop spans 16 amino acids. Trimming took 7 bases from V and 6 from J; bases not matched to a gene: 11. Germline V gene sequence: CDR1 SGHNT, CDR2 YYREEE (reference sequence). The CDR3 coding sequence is TGTGCCAGCGGGCGGACAGGGGGCGCGAGGGCCGGGGAGCTGTTTTTT. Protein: CASGRTGGARAGELFF. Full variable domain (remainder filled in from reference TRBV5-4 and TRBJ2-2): ETGVTQSPTHLIKTRGQQVTLRCSSQSGHNTVSWYQQALGQGPQFIFQYYREEENGRGNFPPRFSGLQFPNYSSELNVNALELDDSALYLCASGRTGGARAGELFFGEGSRLTVL.

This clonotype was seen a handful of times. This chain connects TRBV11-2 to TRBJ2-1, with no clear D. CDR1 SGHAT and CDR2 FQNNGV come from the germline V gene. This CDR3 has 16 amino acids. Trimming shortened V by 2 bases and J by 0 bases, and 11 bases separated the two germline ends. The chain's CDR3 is CASSLFEWYSYNEQFF. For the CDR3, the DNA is TGTGCCAGCAGCTTATTCGAGTGGTACTCCTACAATGAGCAGTTCTTC.

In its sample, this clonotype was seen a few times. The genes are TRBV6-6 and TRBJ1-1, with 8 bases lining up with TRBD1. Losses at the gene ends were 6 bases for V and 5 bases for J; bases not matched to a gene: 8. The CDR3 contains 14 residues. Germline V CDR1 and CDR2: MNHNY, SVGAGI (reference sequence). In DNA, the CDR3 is TGTGCCAGCAGCGTCACAGGGGGGAGGACTGAAGCTTTCTTT. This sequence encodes CASSVTGGRTEAFF.

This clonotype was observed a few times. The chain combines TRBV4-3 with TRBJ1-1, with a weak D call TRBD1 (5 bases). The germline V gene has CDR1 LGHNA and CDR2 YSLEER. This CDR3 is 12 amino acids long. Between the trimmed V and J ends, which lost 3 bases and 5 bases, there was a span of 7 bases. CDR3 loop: CASSQRGTEAFF. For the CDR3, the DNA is TGCGCCAGCAGCCAGAGGGGTACTGAAGCTTTCTTT.

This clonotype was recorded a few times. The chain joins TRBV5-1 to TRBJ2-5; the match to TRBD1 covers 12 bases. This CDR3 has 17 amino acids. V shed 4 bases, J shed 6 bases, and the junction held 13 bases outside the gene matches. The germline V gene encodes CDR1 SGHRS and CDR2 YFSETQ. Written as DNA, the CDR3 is TGCGCCAGCAGCCCTACCGGGACAGGGGGCGCAGGAAAGACCCAGTACTTC. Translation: CASSPTGTGGAGKTQYF.

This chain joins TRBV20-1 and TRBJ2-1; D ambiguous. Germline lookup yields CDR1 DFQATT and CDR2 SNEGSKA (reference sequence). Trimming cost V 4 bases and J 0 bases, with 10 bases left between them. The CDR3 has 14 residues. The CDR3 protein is CSAMTLISYNEQFF. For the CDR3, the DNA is TGCAGTGCTATGACCCTGATCTCCTACAATGAGCAGTTCTTC.

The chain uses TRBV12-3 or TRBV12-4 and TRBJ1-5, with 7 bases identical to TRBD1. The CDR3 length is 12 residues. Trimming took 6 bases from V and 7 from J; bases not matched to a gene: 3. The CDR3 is CASRQGGQPQHF. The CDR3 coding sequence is TGTGCCAGCAGGCAGGGGGGGCAGCCCCAGCATTTT.

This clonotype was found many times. The CDR3 region has the DNA TGTGCCAGCAGCCAAGAGAGGCACACCGGGGAGCTGTTTTTT. The encoded protein is CASSQERHTGELFF. The J gene is TRBJ2-2, the V gene TRBV4-2; D uncertain. Germline V gene lookup returns CDR1 LGHNA and CDR2 YNFKEQ. Trimming shortened V by 0 bases and J by 3 bases, and 5 bases separated the two germline ends. This CDR3 spans 14 amino acids.